This TCR beta chain was documented in a study of T-cell reconstitution after alpha-beta-depleted transplantation in children. Notes on the study in general: Most T-cell counts and diversity one year after the transplant came from T cells that were newly produced. About two months after transplant, alpha-beta T cells reportedly came from several hundred expanded graft clones. The high TCRbeta diversity at day 60 in some patients came from surviving recipient T cells and thymic progenitors.

This clonotype was seen a handful of times. Its antigen is currently unknown. The V segment lost 6 bases and the J segment 3 bases; nucleotides outside the gene matches: 8. Germline V gene lookup returns CDR1 LGHNA and CDR2 YNFKEQ. The CDR3 is made up of 15 amino acids. Unique molecular identifiers tagged the TCRbeta library. TCRdb called the PCR reads again in MiXCR, with one record for every CDR3 protein. This table has about 100,000 distinct CDR3 sequences, about 6.4% appearing once. Sequencing used PBMCs, mostly from graft donor cells, obtained 360 days after TCRalphabeta/CD19-depleted stem cell transplant. The V call is TRBV4-2, the J call TRBJ2-7; 10 nucleotides agree with TRBD2. This TCR was recovered from a male patient between 2 and 10 years old who had a stem cell transplant for acute lymphoblastic leukemia, so the T cells may come from the graft donor. CDR3 amino acids: CASSTLAGADYEQYF. CDR3 bases: TGTGCCAGCAGTACTCTAGCGGGAGCCGACTACGAGCAGTACTTC.